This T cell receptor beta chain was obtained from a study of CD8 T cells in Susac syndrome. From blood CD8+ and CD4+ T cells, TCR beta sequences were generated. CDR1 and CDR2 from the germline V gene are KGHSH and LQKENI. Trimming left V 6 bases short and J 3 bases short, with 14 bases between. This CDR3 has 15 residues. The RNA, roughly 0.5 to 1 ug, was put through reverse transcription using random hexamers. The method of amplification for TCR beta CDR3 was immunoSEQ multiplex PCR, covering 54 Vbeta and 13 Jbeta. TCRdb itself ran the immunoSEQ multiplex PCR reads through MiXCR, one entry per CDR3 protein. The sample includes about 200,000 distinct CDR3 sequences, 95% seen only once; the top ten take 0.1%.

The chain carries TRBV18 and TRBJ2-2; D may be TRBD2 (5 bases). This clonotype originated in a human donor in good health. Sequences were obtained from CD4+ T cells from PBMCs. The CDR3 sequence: CASSRTRSDTGELFF. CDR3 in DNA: TGTGCCAGCTCCAGGACCCGTAGCGACACCGGGGAGCTGTTTTTT.